This T cell receptor beta chain was obtained from a study of shared clonotypes between healthy human individuals. Study-level points and caveats: Around 4.7% of naive CD4 clonotypes were shared across four donors.

Comment on this clone: The antigen remains undetermined.

CDR1 is SGHRS, CDR2 YFSETQ, per germline. The V gene lost 10 bases and the J gene lost 1 base, with 18 bases spanning the gap. This CDR3 comprises 14 residues. The investigators split CD4+ cells into a CD45RA+ naive subset and a CD45RA-negative memory subset. Deep-level assay runs were performed. The authors' processing: Junction-only sequences without quality scores came from ImmunoSEQ, so filtering differed. Assay used: immunoSEQ multiplex PCR; TCRdb lists only in-frame clones, some missing. V and J calls and clone size come straight from that table; D and trimming were deduced from the DNA. The sample contains about 2.3 million clones, just over 90% of which appear only once.

This TCR was sampled from a man aged 18 to 30 in good health. Some clones in this sample may be carry-over from other donors' samples. The rearrangement links TRBV5-1 to TRBJ2-7; D tentatively reads TRBD1 or TRBD2 (5 bases each). Sequencing was carried out using naive CD4+ T cells from PBMCs. Subset defined: CD45RA+ positively selected. CDR3 nucleotides: TGCGCCTCGGGACGGGACCCAACATCCTACGAGCAGTACTTC. Protein product: CASGRDPTSYEQYF.